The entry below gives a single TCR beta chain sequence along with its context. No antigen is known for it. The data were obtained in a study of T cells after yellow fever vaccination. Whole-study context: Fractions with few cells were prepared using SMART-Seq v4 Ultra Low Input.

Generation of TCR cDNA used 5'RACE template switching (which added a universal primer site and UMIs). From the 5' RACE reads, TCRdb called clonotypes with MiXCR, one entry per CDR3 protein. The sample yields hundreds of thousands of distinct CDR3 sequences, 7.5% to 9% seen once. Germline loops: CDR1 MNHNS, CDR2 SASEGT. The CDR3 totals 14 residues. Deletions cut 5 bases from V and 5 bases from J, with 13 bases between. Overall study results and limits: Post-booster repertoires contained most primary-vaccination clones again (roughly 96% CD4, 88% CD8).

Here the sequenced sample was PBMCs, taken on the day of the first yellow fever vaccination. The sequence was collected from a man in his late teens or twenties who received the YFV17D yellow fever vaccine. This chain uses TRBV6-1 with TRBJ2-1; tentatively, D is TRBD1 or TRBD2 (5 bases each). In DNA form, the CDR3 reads TGTGCCAGCAGTCCCGGGACGGCGAACAATGAGCAGTTCTTC. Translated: CASSPGTANNEQFF.